Listed here are 6 T cell receptor beta chains from one sample, sequenced in a study of PD-1 blockade in classical Hodgkin lymphoma (dated by TCRdb to about 2020). Receptors were amplified or captured by the immunoSEQ multiplex PCR assay. In its TCRdb copy, this immuneACCESS table keeps in-frame sequences only and misses some clones. Where compared with another copy, unresolved V genes explain less than half of these, and the others have no known cause. The sample yields 100,000 to 130,000 clones; roughly 87% were counted once. 20% of the sample rests with the top ten. Interpreted using the paper, the time point label stands for: cycle 2 day 1 (C2D1) of nivolumab. Relapse after autologous stem cell transplantation had occurred in all trial patients, and cohorts A, B and C were distinguished by prior brentuximab vedotin exposure. The sample here was peripheral blood mononuclear cells (PBMCs), taken before the second cycle of nivolumab. The source is a human donor with classical Hodgkin lymphoma.

The rearrangement uses TRBV5-8 and TRBJ2-7; 7 bases map to TRBD2. Trimming took 3 bases from V and 5 from J; bases not matched to a gene: 11. Looked up from germline, CDR1 is SGHTS and CDR2 is YDEGEE. The CDR3 has 15 residues. The CDR3 here is CASSSRRGLEDEQYF. The CDR3 coding sequence is TGTGCCAGCAGCTCGCGAAGAGGACTAGAGGACGAGCAGTACTTC.

This chain joins TRBV6-5 and TRBJ2-7; D may be TRBD1 or TRBD2 (5 bases each). The CDR3 runs 15 residues. Germline-derived CDR1 and CDR2 are MNHEY and SVGAGI. With 0 bases removed from V and 2 bases from J, the gap between germline ends came to 11 bases. The CDR3 coding sequence is TGTGCCAGCAGTTACTCCCAGGGACCTCCCTACGAGCAGTACTTC. Translating gives CASSYSQGPPYEQYF.

This chain joins TRBV14 and TRBJ2-5; 7 bases align to TRBD1. This CDR3 region has 16 residues. The germline V gene has CDR1 SGHDN and CDR2 FVKESK. V shed 0 bases and J 1 base; nucleotides not matched to a gene: 5. In DNA form, the CDR3 reads TGTGCCAGCAGCCAAGATCCGGGACAGCGCCAAGAGACCCAGTACTTC. It specifies CASSQDPGQRQETQYF.

Concerning this clone: This CDR3 is also generated by other DNA sequences in the sample. The V and J genes are TRBV9 and TRBJ2-1, with D tentatively TRBD2 (6 bases). Germline CDR1 SGDLS, CDR2 YYNGEE. This CDR3 comprises 12 residues. V lost 0 bases and J lost 8, with 6 bases in between. The CDR3 DNA sequence: TGTGCCAGCAGCGTAGGCGGGGATGAGCAGTTCTTC. This codes for CASSVGGDEQFF.

This chain uses TRBV4-2 with TRBJ1-4; TRBD1 matches 9 bases. Germline lookup yields CDR1 LGHNA and CDR2 YNFKEQ. The junction had 9 bases not matched to a gene; V was cut back by 2 bases and J by 5 bases. The CDR3 sequence is 17 residues long. The CDR3 here is CASSQFSGTGRNEKLFF. The CDR3 DNA reads TGTGCCAGCAGCCAATTTTCCGGGACAGGGAGAAATGAAAAACTGTTTTTT.

The rearrangement links TRBV6-4 to TRBJ2-6; D is unclear. V shed 3 bases and J shed 15 bases, with 15 bases lying between them. The germline gives CDR1 MRHNA, CDR2 SNTAGT. This CDR3 is built from 13 residues. The DNA for the CDR3 is TGTGCCAGCAGTGAGTTGGCCGGAGCTCACCTGACTTTC. Protein sequence: CASSELAGAHLTF.